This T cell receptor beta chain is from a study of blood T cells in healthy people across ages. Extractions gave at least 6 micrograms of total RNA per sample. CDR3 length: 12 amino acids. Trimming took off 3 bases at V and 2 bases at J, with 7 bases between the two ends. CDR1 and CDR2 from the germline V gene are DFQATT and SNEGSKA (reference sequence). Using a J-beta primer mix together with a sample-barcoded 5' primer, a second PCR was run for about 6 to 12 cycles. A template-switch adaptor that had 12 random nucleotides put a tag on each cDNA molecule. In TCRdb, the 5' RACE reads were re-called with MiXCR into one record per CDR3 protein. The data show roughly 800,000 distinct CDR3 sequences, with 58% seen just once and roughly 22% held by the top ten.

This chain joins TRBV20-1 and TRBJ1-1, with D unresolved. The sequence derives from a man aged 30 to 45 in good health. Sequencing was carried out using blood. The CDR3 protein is CSARKQNTEAFF. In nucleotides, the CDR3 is TGCAGTGCTAGGAAACAAAACACTGAAGCTTTCTTT.